This T cell receptor beta chain was sequenced for a study of blood T cell repertoires in COVID-19. The data were produced by immunoSEQ multiplex PCR, yet TCRdb's version contains in-frame clones alone and is incomplete. Among tens of thousands of clones listed, more than 80% were seen once. This clone was detected only a few times. With V trimmed by 5 bases and J by 2 bases, 18 bases remained unmatched. Germline CDR1 MDHEN, CDR2 SYDVKM. There are 18 residues in the CDR3. The TCR sequence derives from an older man with acute or convalescent COVID-19. The V and J genes are TRBV28 and TRBJ2-7; 7 bases fit TRBD2. The sequencing input was peripheral blood. In nucleotides, the CDR3 is TGTGCCAGCAGTACTATCGGGAGGTTCGGGGATCCCCCCTACGAGCAGTACTTC. Translating gives CASSTIGRFGDPPYEQYF. Looking up the rest from reference TRBV28 and TRBJ2-7 gives the full variable domain: DVKVTQSSRYLVKRTGEKVFLECVQDMDHENMFWYRQDPGLGLRLIYFSYDVKMKEKGDIPEGYSVSREKKERFSLILESASTNQTSMYLCASSTIGRFGDPPYEQYFGPGTRLTVT.